These 13 T cell receptor beta chains came from one sample sequenced in a study of T-cell reconstitution after alpha-beta-depleted transplantation in children (dated by TCRdb to about 2016). The treatment or condition label on this specimen signifies: allogeneic hematopoietic cell transplantation with graft depleted of TCRalphabeta T cells and CD19 B cells. The library was obtained by PCR. Sequencing instrument: Illumina HiSeq 2500. Molecular barcoding was employed in the preparation of TCR libraries, with unique molecular identifiers being used to normalize TCRbeta repertoire quantification. Starting from the raw public reads, TCRdb applied fastp trimming at Q25, assembled clones with MiXCR and retained in-frame beta chains. Rows are combined by CDR3 protein, so each entry shows the most common genes and DNA. In this sample the table shows 400,000 to 550,000 distinct CDR3 sequences, over 9.5% of which occur a single time. Around 2% of the sample goes to the ten largest clones.

Sequenced material: PBMCs, taken before TCRalphabeta/CD19-depleted stem cell transplant. Receptors originate from a child aged 2-15 years with inherited bone marrow failure, due to receive a stem cell transplant.

This clonotype showed up just a few times. This chain joins TRBV5-6 and TRBJ2-2; D ambiguous. Trimming stripped 6 bases from V and 0 bases from J, with 12 bases between. CDR3 length equals 15 residues. Germline CDR1 is SGHDT and CDR2 is YYEEEE. CDR3 sequence: CASTLGPANTGELFF. DNA of the CDR3: TGTGCCAGCACCTTAGGGCCGGCGAACACCGGGGAGCTGTTTTTT.

This clonotype was seen repeatedly, ten times or more. This rearrangement joins TRBV4-3 to TRBJ2-1, with TRBD2 matching over 10 bases. Germline V gene data show CDR1 as LGHNA and CDR2 as YSLEER. The J segment lost 6 bases and the V segment lost 1 base, leaving 3 bases of the junction unmatched. This CDR3 comprises 15 residues. CDR3 residues: CASSQGVAGGNEQFF. The DNA for the CDR3 is TGCGCCAGCAGCCAAGGGGTAGCGGGAGGCAATGAGCAGTTCTTC.

This clonotype was recorded many times. The chain has TRBV20-1 and TRBJ1-4; no reliable D call. Deletions cut 3 bases from V and 6 bases from J, with 11 bases between. The germline V gene encodes CDR1 DFQATT and CDR2 SNEGSKA (reference sequence). This CDR3 has 13 residues. For the CDR3, the DNA is TGCAGTGCTAGCCTCAGCTTTTATGAAAAACTGTTTTTT. Its translation: CSASLSFYEKLFF.

The V call is TRBV5-6, the J call TRBJ2-7; D is ambiguous. The V end lost 2 bases, the J end lost 3 bases, and 9 bases lay between the germline ends. The CDR3 has 13 residues. CDR1 and CDR2 (germline): SGHDT, YYEEEE. As DNA, the CDR3 is TGTGCCAGCAGCTTCACACCCAGCTACGAGCAGTACTTC. This sequence encodes CASSFTPSYEQYF.

The J gene is TRBJ2-7, the V gene TRBV14; no clear D gene. CDR3 size: 15 residues. CDR1 and CDR2 (germline): SGHDN, FVKESK. Trimming took off 0 bases at V and 1 base at J, with 10 bases between the two ends. The CDR3 sequence: CASSQEGRKSYEQYF. Written as DNA, the CDR3 is TGTGCCAGCAGCCAAGAAGGTAGGAAATCCTACGAGCAGTACTTC.

This clonotype has at least ten counts. The genes are TRBV7-2 and TRBJ2-1; 8 nucleotides line up with TRBD2. Germline lookup yields CDR1 SGHTA and CDR2 FQGNSA. This CDR3 has 14 amino acids. The ends lost 3 bases at V and 9 bases at J; junction bases unmatched: 7. The CDR3 here is CASSLEREQGEQFF. As DNA, the CDR3 is TGTGCCAGCAGCTTGGAGCGGGAGCAGGGTGAGCAGTTCTTC.

This clonotype was recorded at least ten times. This chain links TRBV12-3 or TRBV12-4 with TRBJ2-7, with 9 bases fitting TRBD1. V was clipped by 5 bases and J by 5 bases; unmatched bases: 7. The CDR3 has 14 residues. The CDR3 spells CASSPRDRVDEQYF. The DNA for the CDR3 is TGTGCCAGCAGTCCCCGGGACAGGGTGGACGAGCAGTACTTC.

The chain employs TRBV19 and TRBJ1-1; 7 bases align to TRBD1. Germline V lookup: CDR1 LNHDA, CDR2 SQIVND (reference sequence). The CDR3 consists of 14 residues. Trimming removed 7 bases from V and 3 bases from J; junction bases left unmatched: 8. The CDR3 DNA reads TGTGCCAGTATCAGGGGGGACGCGGACACTGAAGCTTTCTTT. It is translated as CASIRGDADTEAFF. The whole variable domain, remainder taken from reference TRBV19 and TRBJ1-1, is DGGITQSPKYLFRKEGQNVTLSCEQNLNHDAMYWYRQDPGQGLRLIYYSQIVNDFQKGDIAEGYSVSREKKESFPLTVTSAQKNPTAFYLCASIRGDADTEAFFGQGTRLTVV.

This clonotype turned up a few times. At one end the junction does not follow the germline gene, possibly because of a read error. The chain couples TRBV9 to TRBJ1-1; D is unresolved. Per germline, CDR1 SGDLS and CDR2 YYNGEE. The CDR3 totals 13 residues. The CDR3 reads CASSVDGYTEAFF. CDR3 sequence (DNA): TGTGCCAGCAGCGTAGACGGCTACACGGAAGCTTTCTTT.

This clonotype was seen at least ten times. J is TRBJ2-7 and V is TRBV20-1, with 14 positions matching TRBD2. There are 14 residues in the CDR3. V trimming: 6 bases; J trimming: 5 bases; junction bases outside the gene matches: 6. Germline CDR1 DFQATT, CDR2 SNEGSKA (reference sequence). The CDR3 protein is CSAQTSGRADEQYF. The CDR3 DNA is TGCAGTGCGCAGACTAGCGGGAGGGCCGACGAGCAGTACTTC.

The chain combines TRBV2 with TRBJ1-1, with D tentatively TRBD1 (5 bases). The CDR3 contains 15 residues. Germline V gene lookup returns CDR1 SNHLY and CDR2 FYNNEI. The V end lost 4 bases, the J end lost 0 bases, and 12 bases lay between the germline ends. DNA for the CDR3: TGTGCCAGCAGTGTACCCGGGACGGTGAACACTGAAGCTTTCTTT. Protein sequence: CASSVPGTVNTEAFF.

This clonotype was observed many times. The chain uses TRBV5-5 and TRBJ2-2; D remains unclear. This CDR3 has 12 residues. V was clipped by 0 bases and J by 8 bases, with 5 bases between them. CDR1 and CDR2 (germline): SGHKS, YYEKEE (reference sequence). The chain's CDR3 is CASSLVQGELFF. CDR3 coding DNA: TGTGCCAGCAGCTTGGTGCAGGGGGAGCTGTTTTTT.

Remarks on this clonotype: Given a much more abundant clone one base away, this may be a read error. This chain joins TRBV7-8 and TRBJ2-3; D gene unclear. The end of the DNA is better explained by TRBJ1-5, so the J call may be wrong. The V gene's germline CDR1 is SGHVS and CDR2 FQNEAQ. This CDR3 is 17 amino acids long. The CDR3 region is CASSLGLAGGYADTQHF. DNA for the CDR3: TGTGCCAGCAGCTTAGGACTAGCGGGAGGGTACGCAGATACGCAGCATTTT.